This T cell receptor (beta chain) was retrieved from a study of vaccination and CD4 T cells after COVID-19. Background on the study: Stimulation of the cells used overlapping spike peptide pools from SARS-CoV-2 and from the common cold coronaviruses HCoV-NL63, HCoV-OC43 and HCoV-229E.

Cultured CD4+ T-cell DNA underwent Oncomine TCR Beta short-read sequencing. Via MiXCR, TCRdb re-called the PCR reads, giving one row per CDR3 protein. This table holds 11,000 or so distinct CDR3 sequences, about 40% found once. Per germline, CDR1 SEHNR and CDR2 FQNEAQ (reference sequence). V dropped 2 bases and J dropped 1 base, with 5 bases sitting between them. CDR3 size: 13 residues. About this clonotype itself: What it recognizes is unknown.

Treatment in this sample: roughly 10-day PBMC culture with coronavirus spike peptide pools or control peptides (ViraFEST assay). ViraFEST relied on peptide pools to expand antigen-specific T cells; the TCRs were sequenced afterward. The sequence was obtained from a human donor who had recovered from COVID-19. The genes are TRBV7-9 and TRBJ1-1; D ambiguous. The sequenced sample consisted of CD4+ T cells from blood, cultured in vitro. The CDR3 sequence: CASSLNENTEAFF. The CDR3 DNA reads as TGTGCCAGCAGCTTAAATGAGAACACTGAAGCTTTCTTT.